This T cell receptor beta chain was captured in a study of early T cells in non-severe SARS-CoV-2 infection. V was pared by 3 bases and J by 7 bases, with 9 bases of the junction left unmatched. In germline, CDR1 is SGHNT, CDR2 YYREEE (reference sequence). The CDR3 consists of 16 residues. This clonotype came up a few times. TCRdb recomputed calls from the 5' RACE reads with MiXCR, one row per CDR3 protein. The sample has approximately 60,000 distinct CDR3 sequences, under 15% seen once. Input material: whole blood. V is TRBV5-4 and J is TRBJ1-6; 8 nucleotides match TRBD1. This receptor was identified in an adult who was a healthcare worker with PCR-confirmed SARS-CoV-2 infection or an uninfected control (not recorded which). CDR3: CASSSVLTGENSPLHF. Written as DNA, the CDR3 is TGTGCCAGCAGCTCGGTACTGACAGGGGAGAATTCACCCCTCCACTTT.